The 12 T cell receptor beta chains given below trace back to one sample, sequenced in a study of blood T cell repertoires in COVID-19. TCRdb's copy holds only in-frame clones and misses some; the assay was immunoSEQ multiplex PCR. The sample holds a few hundred thousand clones, approximately 81% seen once. Sequencing was done on a sample of peripheral blood. The receptors shown here come from a woman under 30 with acute or convalescent COVID-19.

The V and J genes are TRBV25-1 and TRBJ1-1, with 9 positions matching TRBD1. Per germline, CDR1 MGHDK and CDR2 SYGVNS. J was trimmed by 6 bases and V by 4 bases; bases with no gene match: 6. The CDR3 totals 14 residues. Here the CDR3 DNA reads TGTGCCAGCAGTGGAAGACAGGGGGATGCTGAAGCTTTCTTT. It yields the protein CASSGRQGDAEAFF.

The chain recombines TRBV5-6 with TRBJ1-4; D gene unclear. CDR1 and CDR2 (germline): SGHDT, YYEEEE. V lost 1 base to trimming and J lost 1 base, with 8 bases between them. CDR3 size: 15 residues. The CDR3 region is CASSLRTLTNEKLFF. The CDR3 DNA is TGTGCCAGCAGCTTGCGGACTCTAACTAATGAAAAACTGTTTTTT.

This chain connects TRBV19 to TRBJ1-1, with 7 bases fitting TRBD1. This CDR3 is 21 amino acids long. V lost 0 bases and J lost 0; bases outside the gene matches: 19. Germline CDR1 LNHDA, CDR2 SQIVND (reference sequence). DNA of the CDR3: TGTGCCAGTAGTATAGATAATGAGGCCGGGACAGCCCTTTTTTTGAACACTGAAGCTTTCTTT. Amino acids: CASSIDNEAGTALFLNTEAFF.

This chain joins TRBV28 and TRBJ1-5; D gene uncertain. The germline V and J ends were trimmed by 3 bases and 2 bases, with 11 bases remaining between them. There are 15 residues in the CDR3. Germline V gene sequence: CDR1 MDHEN, CDR2 SYDVKM. The CDR3 protein is CASSLSGEGNQPQHF. CDR3 coding DNA: TGTGCCAGCAGTTTGAGTGGTGAGGGCAATCAGCCCCAGCATTTT.

The V call is TRBV6-5, the J call TRBJ2-7, with D maybe TRBD2 (6 bases). The length of the CDR3 is 14 residues. Germline values: CDR1 MNHEY, CDR2 SVGAGI. V dropped 7 bases and J dropped 0 bases, with 13 bases sitting between them. The DNA of the CDR3 is TGTGCCAGCATTCGGGACGGGAGCTCCTACGAGCAGTACTTC. Encoded protein: CASIRDGSSYEQYF.

The CDR3 DNA follows: TGTGCCTGGAGTTGGGAGTTTGGAGAGACCCAGTACTTC. Residues: CAWSWEFGETQYF. The genes are TRBV30 and TRBJ2-5, with D tentatively TRBD2 (5 bases). The CDR3 has 13 residues. Germline-derived CDR1 and CDR2 are GTSNPN and SVGIG (reference sequence). V was trimmed by 2 bases and J by 4 bases, leaving 11 bases between them. Full variable domain (missing parts from reference TRBV30 and TRBJ2-5): SQTIHQWPATLVQPVGSPLSLECTVEGTSNPNLYWYRQAAGRGLQLLFYSVGIGQISSEVPQNLSASRPQDRQFILSSKKLLLSDSGFYLCAWSWEFGETQYFGPGTRLLVL.

V usage is TRBV11-3 and J usage is TRBJ2-1; 7 nucleotides agree with TRBD1. Germline CDR1 SGHNT, CDR2 YENEEA. V shed 6 bases, J shed 5 bases, and the junction held 10 bases outside the gene matches. The CDR3 contains 15 residues. The DNA for the CDR3 is TGTGCCAGCAGGCGTGCGAGGGGGCGCAACAATGAGCAGTTCTTC. Protein sequence: CASRRARGRNNEQFF.

V is TRBV28 and J is TRBJ1-5; D gene uncertain. Trimming left V 6 bases short and J 4 bases short, with 13 bases between. The CDR3 covers 14 residues. Germline CDR1 is MDHEN and CDR2 is SYDVKM. The CDR3 nucleotides read TGTGCCAGCAGCCAGGACGGGGAGAATCAGCCCCAGCATTTT. Its translation: CASSQDGENQPQHF.

This rearrangement joins TRBV10-3 to TRBJ2-1; 7 positions match TRBD2. Unmatched junction bases numbered 8, after V lost 0 bases and J lost 6 bases. This CDR3 has 16 residues. Per the germline V gene, CDR1 is ENHRY and CDR2 is SYGVKD. The CDR3 DNA follows: TGTGCCATCAGTGAGTCTTGGGGGGAGGGTTTCAATGAGCAGTTCTTC. Its protein product is CAISESWGEGFNEQFF.

This clone was detected only a few times. This sequence joins TRBV5-1 and TRBJ1-1; no reliable D call. The CDR3 sequence is 15 residues long. The V and J ends lost 0 bases and 4 bases respectively, with 13 bases between them. Per the germline V gene, CDR1 is SGHRS and CDR2 is YFSETQ. CDR3 nucleotide sequence: TGCGCCAGCAGCTTGGTCGGCGTCGCGGCCACTGAAGCTTTCTTT. Protein product: CASSLVGVAATEAFF.

This chain joins TRBV2 and TRBJ2-5, with D uncertain. Between the trimmed V and J ends, which lost 2 bases and 5 bases, there was a span of 6 bases. The germline CDR1 and CDR2 sequences are SNHLY and FYNNEI. The length of the CDR3 is 12 residues. DNA for the CDR3: TGTGCCAGCAGTGAAATGTCGGAGACCCAGTACTTC. Translating gives CASSEMSETQYF.

The CDR3 sequence: CASRRQQGLEETQYF. In nucleotides, the CDR3 is TGTGCCAGCAGGAGGCAGCAGGGGTTAGAGGAGACCCAGTACTTC. The gene calls are TRBV6-1 and TRBJ2-5, with D possibly being TRBD1 (6 bases). The germline gives CDR1 MNHNS, CDR2 SASEGT. The V and J ends lost 6 bases and 5 bases respectively, with 19 bases between them. This CDR3 spans 15 amino acids.